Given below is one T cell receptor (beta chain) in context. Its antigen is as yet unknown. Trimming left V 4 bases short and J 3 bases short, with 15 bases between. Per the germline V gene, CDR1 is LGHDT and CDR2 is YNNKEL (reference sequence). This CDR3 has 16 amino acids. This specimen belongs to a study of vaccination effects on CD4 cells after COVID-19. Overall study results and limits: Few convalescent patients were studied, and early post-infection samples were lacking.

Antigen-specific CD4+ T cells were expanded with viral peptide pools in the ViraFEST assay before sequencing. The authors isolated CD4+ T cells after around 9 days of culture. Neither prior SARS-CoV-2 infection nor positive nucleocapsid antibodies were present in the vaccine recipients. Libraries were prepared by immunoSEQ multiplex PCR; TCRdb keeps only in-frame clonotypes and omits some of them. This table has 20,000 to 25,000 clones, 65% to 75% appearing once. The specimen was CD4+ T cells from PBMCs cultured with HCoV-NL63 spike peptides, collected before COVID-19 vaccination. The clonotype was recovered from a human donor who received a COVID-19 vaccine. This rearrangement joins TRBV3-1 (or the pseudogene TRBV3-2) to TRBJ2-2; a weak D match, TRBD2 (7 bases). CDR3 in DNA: TGTGCCAGCAGCCTAACCCGGGGGGCGGACACCGGGGAGCTGTTTTTT. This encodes CASSLTRGADTGELFF.